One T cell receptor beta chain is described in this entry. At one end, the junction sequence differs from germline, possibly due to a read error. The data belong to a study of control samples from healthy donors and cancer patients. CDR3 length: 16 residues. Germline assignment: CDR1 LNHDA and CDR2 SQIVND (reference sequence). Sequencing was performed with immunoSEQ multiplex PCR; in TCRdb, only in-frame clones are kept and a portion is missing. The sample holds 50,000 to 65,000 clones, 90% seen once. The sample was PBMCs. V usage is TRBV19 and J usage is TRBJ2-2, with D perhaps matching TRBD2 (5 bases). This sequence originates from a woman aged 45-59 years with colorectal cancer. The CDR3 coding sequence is TGTGCCAGTAGTCTAGACGGAAGGAGGAGCACCGGGGAGCTGTTTTTT. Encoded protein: CASSLDGRRSTGELFF. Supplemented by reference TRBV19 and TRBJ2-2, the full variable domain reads DGGITQSPKYLFRKEGQNVTLSCEQNLNHDAMYWYRQDPGQGLRLIYYSQIVNDFQKGDIAEGYSVSREKKESFPLTVTSAQKNPTAFYLCASSLDGRRSTGELFFGEGSRLTVL.